This entry lists 32 T cell receptor beta chains sequenced from one sample in a study of graft-versus-host responses after intestinal transplantation. These receptors' targets are unknown. Assay used: immunoSEQ multiplex PCR; TCRdb lists only in-frame clones, some missing. This sample has approximately 130,000 clones, with just over 90% found just once. Specimen: unstimulated CD4+ T cells sorted from spleen or lymph node cells, collected before intestinal transplant. These receptors were taken from a human donor who received an intestinal transplant.

This sequence joins TRBV2 and TRBJ2-7; D is perhaps TRBD1 (6 bases). V dropped 5 bases and J dropped 7 bases, with 6 bases sitting between them. The CDR3 contains 10 residues. Per the germline V gene, CDR1 is SNHLY and CDR2 is FYNNEI. CDR3 region: CASSRGEQYF. CDR3 nucleotides: TGTGCCAGCAGTAGGGGGGAGCAGTACTTC.

The chain recombines TRBV11-2 with TRBJ2-7, with no clear D. The CDR3 covers 15 residues. The germline gives CDR1 SGHAT, CDR2 FQNNGV. Trimming stripped 1 base from V and 3 bases from J, with 13 bases between. The CDR3, as DNA: TGTGCCAGCAGCTTAGGGGCAGGCCCCCTCTACGAGCAGTACTTC. As protein: CASSLGAGPLYEQYF. The full variable domain, rest sourced from reference TRBV11-2 and TRBJ2-7, is EAGVAQSPRYKIIEKRQSVAFWCNPISGHATLYWYQQILGQGPKLLIQFQNNGVVDDSQLPKDRFSAERLKGVDSTLKIQPAKLEDSAVYLCASSLGAGPLYEQYFGPGTRLTVT.

The J gene is TRBJ2-7, the V gene TRBV15; D gene uncertain. V was pared by 3 bases and J by 0 bases, with 3 bases between. The CDR3 has 12 residues. The germline V gene has CDR1 LNHNV and CDR2 YYDKDF (reference sequence). CDR3 coding DNA: TGTGCCACCAGCAGGAACTCCTACGAGCAGTACTTC. Its protein product is CATSRNSYEQYF.

The chain recombines TRBV7-3 with TRBJ1-1; 9 nucleotides match TRBD1. CDR3 length: 14 residues. J gave up 1 base and V 5 bases, and 2 bases lay outside the gene matches. Germline values: CDR1 SGHTA, CDR2 FQGTGA. CDR3 DNA: TGTGCCAGCAGCCAGGGACAGGGGAACACTGAAGCTTTCTTT. Amino acids: CASSQGQGNTEAFF.

The rearrangement links TRBV5-1 to TRBJ1-1, with no clear D. The CDR3 contains 14 residues. V was shortened by 0 bases and J by 3 bases, with 9 bases between the two germline ends. Germline V gene lookup returns CDR1 SGHRS and CDR2 YFSETQ. This chain's CDR3 is CASSLGALDTEAFF. For the CDR3, the DNA is TGCGCCAGCAGCTTGGGGGCGTTGGACACTGAAGCTTTCTTT.

This rearrangement joins TRBV5-6 to TRBJ1-2; D might be TRBD1 (5 bases). This CDR3 has 15 amino acids. V was clipped by 2 bases and J by 4 bases, with 15 bases between them. Germline V gives CDR1 SGHDT, CDR2 YYEEEE. The CDR3 here is CASSFGAASSYGYTF. The CDR3 bases are TGTGCCAGCAGCTTTGGGGCAGCATCTTCCTATGGCTACACCTTC.

This chain connects TRBV4-2 to TRBJ1-2, with D possibly matching TRBD1 (5 bases). V dropped 1 base and J dropped 5 bases, with 17 bases sitting between them. The CDR3 loop spans 16 amino acids. Germline lookup yields CDR1 LGHNA and CDR2 YNFKEQ. CDR3 in DNA: TGTGCCAGCAGCCAAGTGAAGGGGTTCGAGGGATATGGCTACACCTTC. This sequence encodes CASSQVKGFEGYGYTF.

This chain joins TRBV7-2 and TRBJ2-5, with 7 bases aligning to TRBD1. Unmatched junction bases numbered 3, after V lost 6 bases and J lost 2 bases. The CDR3 loop spans 13 amino acids. CDR1 and CDR2 (germline): SGHTA, FQGNSA. In nucleotides, the CDR3 is TGTGCCAGCAGTCGGGACAGACAAGAGACCCAGTACTTC. Translation: CASSRDRQETQYF.

This clone was recorded a few times. The V call is TRBV5-4, the J call TRBJ1-3; D uncertain. CDR3 length equals 16 residues. CDR1 and CDR2 (germline): SGHNT, YYREEE (reference sequence). V was cut by 2 bases and J by 1 base, with 13 bases left in between. The CDR3 region has the DNA TGTGCCAGCAGCTTAGACGACGGAGCATCTGGAAACACCATATATTTT. Translated, it gives CASSLDDGASGNTIYF.

The rearrangement links TRBV19 to TRBJ2-5; TRBD1 matches 11 bases. V trimming: 6 bases; J trimming: 3 bases; junction bases outside the gene matches: 6. CDR1 is LNHDA and CDR2 is SQIVND in the germline V gene (reference sequence). This CDR3 is 15 amino acids long. The CDR3 DNA is TGTGCCAGTAGGCCCGGGACAGGGGGTAAAGAGACCCAGTACTTC. Protein: CASRPGTGGKETQYF. The complete variable domain, with remaining parts taken from reference TRBV19 and TRBJ2-5, reads DGGITQSPKYLFRKEGQNVTLSCEQNLNHDAMYWYRQDPGQGLRLIYYSQIVNDFQKGDIAEGYSVSREKKESFPLTVTSAQKNPTAFYLCASRPGTGGKETQYFGPGTRLLVL.

The chain recombines TRBV5-6 with TRBJ2-7; possible D gene TRBD1, 6 bases. Trimming cost V 5 bases and J 2 bases, with 11 bases left between them. CDR3 length: 13 residues. Germline CDR1 and CDR2: SGHDT and YYEEEE. The chain's CDR3 is CASSFTGPYEQYF. The CDR3 DNA reads as TGTGCCAGCAGTTTCACAGGGCCCTACGAGCAGTACTTC.

This chain links TRBV10-3 with TRBJ1-3; D is possibly TRBD1 (6 bases). V was cut by 4 bases and J by 4 bases, with 14 bases left in between. Germline CDR1 ENHRY, CDR2 SYGVKD. The CDR3 extends over 15 amino acids. CDR3 protein: CAISGPGGGGNTIYF. The CDR3 DNA reads as TGTGCCATCAGTGGCCCCGGTGGGGGCGGAAACACCATATATTTT.

The rearrangement joins TRBV6-1 to TRBJ1-2, with 8 bases aligning to TRBD1. The germline gives CDR1 MNHNS, CDR2 SASEGT. The junction had 5 bases not matched to a gene; V was cut back by 3 bases and J by 8 bases. The CDR3 loop spans 13 amino acids. The CDR3 region has the DNA TGTGCCAGCAGTGAGACAGGGGCCATGGGCTACACCTTC. This codes for CASSETGAMGYTF.

The chain recombines TRBV9 with TRBJ1-4; D call uncertain. The CDR3 has 15 residues. Germline values: CDR1 SGDLS, CDR2 YYNGEE. With 0 bases removed from V and 8 bases from J, the gap between germline ends came to 14 bases. CDR3 DNA sequence: TGTGCCAGCAGCGTAGGGTCGTTTAGAGGAGAAAAACTGTTTTTT. Residues: CASSVGSFRGEKLFF. Full variable domain (remainder filled in from reference TRBV9 and TRBJ1-4): DSGVTQTPKHLITATGQRVTLRCSPRSGDLSVYWYQQSLDQGLQFLIQYYNGEERAKGNILERFSAQQFPDLHSELNLSSLELGDSALYFCASSVGSFRGEKLFFGSGTQLSVL.

This sequence joins TRBV28 and TRBJ1-5, with no clear D. Between the trimmed V and J ends, which lost 1 base and 2 bases, there was a span of 6 bases. The CDR3 sequence is 14 residues long. Germline V gene lookup returns CDR1 MDHEN and CDR2 SYDVKM. The CDR3 protein is CASSLLNRNQPQHF. CDR3 bases: TGTGCCAGCAGTTTATTAAACCGCAATCAGCCCCAGCATTTT.

This chain connects TRBV30 to TRBJ1-1; 7 bases agree with TRBD1. The ends lost 8 bases at V and 5 bases at J; junction bases unmatched: 11. CDR1 GTSNPN and CDR2 SVGIG come from the germline V gene (reference sequence). This CDR3 spans 13 amino acids. As DNA, the CDR3 is TGTGCCGGAAGCCGGACAGGCTGGACTGAAGCTTTCTTT. The encoded protein is CAGSRTGWTEAFF.

The V gene is TRBV5-4, the J gene TRBJ1-2; 8 bases line up with TRBD1. After removal of 4 bases from V and 8 bases from J, the junction contained 10 bases not matched to a gene. The CDR3 has 14 residues. Germline CDR1 SGHNT, CDR2 YYREEE (reference sequence). CDR3 protein: CASSIIGQGGGYTF. Written as DNA, the CDR3 is TGTGCCAGCAGCATAATAGGACAGGGAGGCGGCTACACCTTC.

This clone was detected only once. The chain combines TRBV30 with TRBJ1-2; TRBD1 is a possible D gene (6 bases). This CDR3 has 14 amino acids. Germline assignment: CDR1 GTSNPN and CDR2 SVGIG (reference sequence). Trimming removed 1 base from V and 0 bases from J, with 9 bases in between. The CDR3 sequence is CAWSEEGANYGYTF. In DNA form, the CDR3 reads TGTGCCTGGAGTGAGGAGGGGGCTAACTATGGCTACACCTTC.

This sequence joins TRBV4-1 and TRBJ2-6, with unresolved D. V lost 4 bases and J 0 bases, leaving 13 bases between the germline ends. This CDR3 contains 17 residues. The germline V gene has CDR1 MGHRA and CDR2 YSYEKL. The chain's CDR3 is CASSRGEGSSGANVLTF. The DNA of the CDR3 is TGCGCCAGCAGCCGAGGCGAAGGAAGCTCTGGGGCCAACGTCCTGACTTTC.

The chain employs TRBV7-8 and TRBJ2-1, with D uncertain. Germline V gives CDR1 SGHVS, CDR2 FQNEAQ. The CDR3 has 13 amino acids. Trimming took off 2 bases at V and 4 bases at J, with 6 bases between the two ends. CDR3: CASSLSQYNEQFF. CDR3 nucleotide sequence: TGTGCCAGCAGCTTATCACAATACAATGAGCAGTTCTTC.

The CDR3 DNA sequence: TGTGCCAGCAGCTCCCGACTAGCCTATGAGCAGTTCTTC. Residues: CASSSRLAYEQFF. The rearrangement links TRBV11-3 to TRBJ2-1, with 7 bases identical to TRBD2. The germline V gene has CDR1 SGHNT and CDR2 YENEEA. Unmatched junction bases numbered 5, after V lost 4 bases and J lost 8 bases. CDR3 length: 13 residues. Combining the CDR3 with reference TRBV11-3 and TRBJ2-1 gives the whole variable domain EAGVVQSPRYKIIEKKQPVAFWCNPISGHNTLYWYLQNLGQGPELLIRYENEEAVDDSQLPKDRFSAERLKGVDSTLKIQPAELGDSAVYLCASSSRLAYEQFFGPGTRLTVL.

The chain recombines TRBV6-5 with TRBJ1-2; D is ambiguous. The V gene lost 5 bases and the J gene lost 4 bases, with 11 bases spanning the gap. The CDR3 extends over 13 amino acids. The germline gives CDR1 MNHEY, CDR2 SVGAGI. The CDR3 loop reads CASSEFDGYGYTF. In nucleotides, the CDR3 is TGTGCCAGCAGTGAATTTGACGGCTATGGCTACACCTTC.

The CDR3 coding sequence is TGTGCCAGCAGTTACTCGAAGGCCGGGACAGGGTTGTTCTTC. Translated: CASSYSKAGTGLFF. The gene calls are TRBV6-5 and TRBJ2-1; 9 bases fit TRBD1. Germline V gene data show CDR1 as MNHEY and CDR2 as SVGAGI. The junction had 9 bases not matched to a gene; V was cut back by 0 bases and J by 15 bases. CDR3 length: 14 residues.

This chain joins TRBV27 and TRBJ2-7, with TRBD1 matching over 7 bases. In germline, CDR1 is MNHEY, CDR2 SMNVEV (reference sequence). The CDR3 is 16 residues long. V shed 0 bases and J 2 bases; nucleotides not matched to a gene: 7. The chain's CDR3 is CASSLSGDSYPYEQYF. CDR3 nucleotide sequence: TGTGCCAGCAGTTTATCCGGGGACAGTTATCCCTACGAGCAGTACTTC.

The rearrangement joins TRBV27 to TRBJ2-7, with TRBD2 matching 9 bases. The CDR3 runs to 14 residues. With 3 bases clipped from V and 2 bases from J, the junction kept 2 bases outside the gene matches. CDR1 and CDR2 (germline): MNHEY, SMNVEV (reference sequence). The CDR3 here is CASSFKRGAYEQYF. The CDR3 DNA reads TGTGCCAGCAGTTTCAAGCGGGGGGCCTACGAGCAGTACTTC.

The chain combines TRBV11-2 with TRBJ2-5, with 9 bases matching TRBD2. V shed 2 bases and J 5 bases; nucleotides not matched to a gene: 9. The CDR3 is 16 amino acids. The germline V gene encodes CDR1 SGHAT and CDR2 FQNNGV. CDR3 loop: CASSLIVAGARETQYF. Written as DNA, the CDR3 is TGTGCCAGCAGCTTAATCGTAGCGGGGGCTCGTGAGACCCAGTACTTC. Complete variable domain (other parts from reference TRBV11-2 and TRBJ2-5): EAGVAQSPRYKIIEKRQSVAFWCNPISGHATLYWYQQILGQGPKLLIQFQNNGVVDDSQLPKDRFSAERLKGVDSTLKIQPAKLEDSAVYLCASSLIVAGARETQYFGPGTRLLVL.

The chain joins TRBV11-2 to TRBJ1-2; 10 bases align to TRBD1. The CDR3 is 15 amino acids. The germline V gene has CDR1 SGHAT and CDR2 FQNNGV. J was trimmed by 4 bases and V by 5 bases; bases with no gene match: 7. For the CDR3, the DNA is TGTGCCAGCAGCGCGAGACAGGGGGCAGGCTATGGCTACACCTTC. It encodes CASSARQGAGYGYTF.

Only a few counts were recorded for this clone. V gene TRBV5-1 combines with J gene TRBJ1-4; D may be TRBD1 (6 bases). Trimming removed 5 bases from V and 0 bases from J, with 8 bases in between. The germline CDR1 and CDR2 sequences are SGHRS and YFSETQ. The CDR3 is made up of 14 amino acids. In DNA, the CDR3 is TGCGCCAGCAGGAGGGGGTCAACTAATGAAAAACTGTTTTTT. This codes for CASRRGSTNEKLFF.

The rearrangement joins TRBV5-6 to TRBJ1-2; D unclear. V dropped 2 bases and J dropped 5 bases, with 7 bases sitting between them. The CDR3 totals 12 residues. The V gene's germline CDR1 is SGHDT and CDR2 YYEEEE. The CDR3 is CASSFAGYGYTF. The CDR3 DNA reads as TGTGCCAGCAGCTTTGCGGGGTATGGCTACACCTTC.

DNA of the CDR3: TGTGCCACCAGCAGGACGGGGGGCTACAATGAGCAGTTCTTC. It is translated as CATSRTGGYNEQFF. The chain links TRBV15 to TRBJ2-1; 7 positions agree with TRBD2. V gave up 3 bases and J gave up 3 bases; unmatched junction bases: 2. Germline assignment: CDR1 LNHNV and CDR2 YYDKDF (reference sequence). The CDR3 has 14 amino acids.

V and J are TRBV10-3 and TRBJ2-5, with D possibly being TRBD2 (7 bases). V lost 5 bases and J lost 5, with 21 bases in between. From germline, CDR1 is ENHRY and CDR2 SYGVKD. The CDR3 loop spans 16 amino acids. CDR3 bases: TGTGCCATCAGTCATAATGTGGGCGGGGGCTTGGAGACCCAGTACTTC. As protein: CAISHNVGGGLETQYF.

This clone occurred a few times. This sequence joins TRBV4-1 and TRBJ2-1; D may be TRBD2 (6 bases). Germline values: CDR1 MGHRA, CDR2 YSYEKL. V lost 4 bases to trimming and J lost 8 bases, with 15 bases between them. This CDR3 is built from 14 residues. CDR3 region: CASSPRLGGDEQFF. The CDR3 coding sequence is TGCGCCAGCAGCCCCAGACTAGGAGGGGATGAGCAGTTCTTC.